The subject of this entry is one T cell receptor (beta chain). This specimen comes from a study of T cell changes during pregnancy in multiple sclerosis. Some clones are missing from TCRdb's copy, which holds only in-frame ones; the method was immunoSEQ multiplex PCR. The sample shows about 80,000 clones, 92% of them seen only once. Per germline, CDR1 SGHRS and CDR2 YFSETQ. The germline V and J ends were trimmed by 4 bases and 0 bases, with 16 bases remaining between them. The CDR3 extends over 16 amino acids. The chain carries TRBV5-1 and TRBJ1-1, with a weak D call TRBD1 (6 bases). This TCR was sampled from a female donor with multiple sclerosis, enrolled in a pregnancy study. Here the sequenced sample was peripheral blood, taken before pregnancy. In nucleotides, the CDR3 is TGCGCCAGCAGCCCTGCGGGGGCTACTATGAACACTGAAGCTTTCTTT. Residues: CASSPAGATMNTEAFF.